These 21 T cell receptor beta chains were all obtained from the same sample, sequenced in a study of T cell responses to AZD1222 COVID-19 vaccine. Profiled with immunoSEQ multiplex PCR; TCRdb holds only in-frame clones, not every one. The table lists more than 20,000 clones, around 87% of them singletons, with under 35% in the top ten. This specimen consisted of peripheral blood, obtained 28 days after the second AZD1222 dose. The source is an adult who received the AZD1222 COVID-19 vaccine.

This sequence joins TRBV28 and TRBJ2-1, with 12 bases matching TRBD2. With V trimmed by 5 bases and J by 3 bases, 5 bases remained unmatched. Germline CDR1 MDHEN, CDR2 SYDVKM. The CDR3 has 16 residues. The CDR3 region has the DNA TGTGCCAGCAGTATCCGACTAGCGGGAGACTACAATGAGCAGTTCTTC. Translation gives CASSIRLAGDYNEQFF.

V usage is TRBV11-2 and J usage is TRBJ2-3; 8 bases align to TRBD1. Germline CDR1 reads SGHAT; CDR2 reads FQNNGV. The junction had 4 bases not matched to a gene; V was cut back by 4 bases and J by 1 base. The CDR3 covers 15 residues. The CDR3 DNA reads TGTGCCAGCAGCTCAGGACAGGGAGGCACAGATACGCAGTATTTT. The encoded protein is CASSSGQGGTDTQYF.

V is TRBV5-1 and J is TRBJ2-7; D is perhaps TRBD2 (5 bases). The germline V gene encodes CDR1 SGHRS and CDR2 YFSETQ. This CDR3 region has 13 residues. Trimming pared 1 base from V and 0 bases from J, leaving 5 bases between. DNA of the CDR3: TGCGCCAGCAGCTTGCGGGACTCCTACGAGCAGTACTTC. Translation gives CASSLRDSYEQYF.

This chain uses TRBV7-9 with TRBJ2-2, with D possibly matching TRBD1 (6 bases). The V end was cut by 5 bases, the J end by 7 bases, with 26 bases between. In germline, CDR1 is SEHNR, CDR2 FQNEAQ (reference sequence). CDR3 length: 18 amino acids. The CDR3 protein is CASSPRIGDTAQGGELFF. For the CDR3, the DNA is TGTGCCAGCAGCCCTCGAATCGGGGACACCGCACAGGGCGGGGAGCTGTTTTTT.

This clone appeared once. The chain uses TRBV12-3 or TRBV12-4 and TRBJ1-1; D call uncertain. V dropped 6 bases and J dropped 5 bases, with 13 bases sitting between them. This CDR3 contains 13 residues. CDR3 DNA sequence: TGTGCCAGCAGGTTGGGCTCGGGGACTGAAGCTTTCTTT. The encoded protein is CASRLGSGTEAFF.

This clone appeared a few times. The chain recombines TRBV19 with TRBJ2-3; 7 bases align to TRBD2. V gave up 3 bases and J gave up 4 bases; unmatched junction bases: 4. From germline, CDR1 is LNHDA and CDR2 SQIVND (reference sequence). This CDR3 comprises 14 residues. This chain's CDR3 is CASSIRLASDTQYF. The CDR3 region has the DNA TGTGCCAGTAGTATCCGACTAGCCTCAGATACGCAGTATTTT.

This chain links TRBV4-2 with TRBJ1-2; D gene uncertain. The CDR3 contains 15 residues. Trimming stripped 1 base from V and 6 bases from J, with 15 bases between. Germline assignment: CDR1 LGHNA and CDR2 YNFKEQ. Here the CDR3 DNA reads TGTGCCAGCAGCCAAGGGTCGTTAGCCTCGAATGGCTACACCTTC. Translating it yields CASSQGSLASNGYTF.

This clone was seen just once. The rearrangement uses TRBV3-1 (or the pseudogene TRBV3-2) and TRBJ2-1, with D perhaps given as TRBD1 or TRBD2 (5 bases each). Trimming cost V 1 base and J 4 bases, with 11 bases left between them. The germline V gene encodes CDR1 LGHDT and CDR2 YNNKEL (reference sequence). The CDR3 totals 15 residues. CDR3 coding DNA: TGTGCCAGCAGCCAAGCCCGGGACCCGTACAATGAGCAGTTCTTC. Translated, it gives CASSQARDPYNEQFF.

This rearrangement joins TRBV27 to TRBJ2-7; TRBD1 might be the D (6 bases). V was cut by 3 bases and J by 2 bases, with 20 bases left in between. Germline V CDR1 and CDR2: MNHEY, SMNVEV (reference sequence). The length of the CDR3 is 17 residues. CDR3 in DNA: TGTGCCAGCAGTTTCTTCCAGGGACCCAGGGGCGCCTACGAGCAGTACTTC. Translation: CASSFFQGPRGAYEQYF.

Only one count was recorded for this clone. The genes are TRBV5-1 and TRBJ2-3; TRBD1 matches at 7 bases. Germline CDR1 and CDR2: SGHRS and YFSETQ. The CDR3 spans 15 residues. Trimming took 0 bases from V and 5 from J; bases not matched to a gene: 6. The CDR3 DNA follows: TGCGCCAGCAGCTTGGAACAGGGGCAGGGAGATACGCAGTATTTT. The encoded protein is CASSLEQGQGDTQYF.

V is TRBV19 and J is TRBJ2-3; D may be TRBD2 (7 bases). This CDR3 contains 15 residues. Germline CDR1 and CDR2: LNHDA and SQIVND (reference sequence). V was pared by 3 bases and J by 2 bases, with 12 bases between. This CDR3 is CASSMGRGTTDTQYF. DNA of the CDR3: TGTGCCAGTAGTATGGGGAGGGGGACCACAGATACGCAGTATTTT.

The V and J genes are TRBV9 and TRBJ1-2; D remains unclear. The length of the CDR3 is 14 residues. Per the germline V gene, CDR1 is SGDLS and CDR2 is YYNGEE. The V gene lost 0 bases and the J gene lost 4 bases, with 10 bases spanning the gap. The CDR3 spells CASSVGAEPYGYTF. CDR3 nucleotide sequence: TGTGCCAGCAGCGTAGGGGCAGAACCCTATGGCTACACCTTC.

The chain links TRBV25-1 to TRBJ1-1, with D unclear. Germline V gene sequence: CDR1 MGHDK, CDR2 SYGVNS. Trimming removed 6 bases at V and 3 bases at J, with 5 bases between. CDR3 length equals 11 residues. The DNA of the CDR3 is TGTGCCAGCAGCGGTCACACTGAAGCTTTCTTT. Translation gives CASSGHTEAFF.

The V gene is TRBV7-2, the J gene TRBJ1-2; TRBD1 matches 7 bases. Per germline, CDR1 SGHTA and CDR2 FQGNSA. The ends lost 4 bases at V and 3 bases at J; junction bases unmatched: 8. CDR3 size: 15 residues. The CDR3 is CASSSDRASYYGYTF. For the CDR3, the DNA is TGTGCCAGCAGCTCAGACAGGGCCTCTTACTATGGCTACACCTTC.

The rearrangement links TRBV27 to TRBJ2-2; D possibly corresponds to TRBD2 (5 bases). V was trimmed by 4 bases and J by 3 bases, leaving 9 bases between them. The germline gives CDR1 MNHEY, CDR2 SMNVEV (reference sequence). The CDR3 sequence is 14 residues long. The CDR3 sequence: CASSSTSYTGELFF. The DNA of the CDR3 is TGTGCCAGCAGTTCTACTAGTTACACCGGGGAGCTGTTTTTT.

The chain uses TRBV30 and TRBJ1-1; D gene ambiguous. This CDR3 is built from 13 residues. Germline V gene data show CDR1 as GTSNPN and CDR2 as SVGIG (reference sequence). Trimming pared 1 base from V and 4 bases from J, leaving 10 bases between. For the CDR3, the DNA is TGTGCCTGGAGTGGGACGGGCGGCACTGAAGCTTTCTTT. This gives the protein CAWSGTGGTEAFF. The whole variable domain, filled in from reference TRBV30 and TRBJ1-1, reads SQTIHQWPATLVQPVGSPLSLECTVEGTSNPNLYWYRQAAGRGLQLLFYSVGIGQISSEVPQNLSASRPQDRQFILSSKKLLLSDSGFYLCAWSGTGGTEAFFGQGTRLTVV.

The chain combines TRBV7-9 with TRBJ1-1; D unclear. The CDR3 spans 13 residues. CDR1 is SEHNR, CDR2 FQNEAQ, per germline (reference sequence). Between the trimmed V and J ends, which lost 5 bases and 2 bases, there was a span of 9 bases. CDR3 protein: CASSGNSNTEAFF. The CDR3 DNA reads as TGTGCCAGCAGCGGCAACTCCAACACTGAAGCTTTCTTT. The full variable domain, rest sourced from reference TRBV7-9 and TRBJ1-1, is DTGVSQNPRHKITKRGQNVTFRCDPISEHNRLYWYRQTLGQGPEFLTYFQNEAQLEKSRLLSDRFSAERPKGSFSTLEIQRTEQGDSAMYLCASSGNSNTEAFFGQGTRLTVV.

V usage is TRBV27 and J usage is TRBJ2-7, with a weak D call TRBD2 (5 bases). Germline CDR1 and CDR2: MNHEY and SMNVEV (reference sequence). The CDR3 runs to 14 residues. V shed 0 bases and J shed 7 bases, with 13 bases lying between them. CDR3: CASSLSPLVWEQYF. Here the CDR3 DNA reads TGTGCCAGCAGTTTATCTCCACTAGTGTGGGAGCAGTACTTC.

This clone was detected once. The gene calls are TRBV18 and TRBJ2-2; D is uncertain. The CDR3 spans 14 residues. V was shortened by 3 bases and J by 1 base, with 6 bases between the two germline ends. From germline, CDR1 is KGHSH and CDR2 LQKENI. Here the CDR3 DNA reads TGTGCCAGCTCACCCAGTAGGAACACCGGGGAGCTGTTTTTT. Translation: CASSPSRNTGELFF.

The chain joins TRBV18 to TRBJ1-5; TRBD1 might be the D (5 bases). The CDR3 consists of 16 residues. V was cut by 1 base and J by 2 bases, with 12 bases left in between. Germline V gene lookup returns CDR1 KGHSH and CDR2 LQKENI. The CDR3 DNA reads as TGTGCCAGCTCACCACAGGCAGGGAGTGGCAATCAGCCCCAGCATTTT. It specifies CASSPQAGSGNQPQHF.

The table lists this clone with a count of one. The J gene is TRBJ1-1, the V gene TRBV6-5; D is perhaps TRBD1 (6 bases). Trimming removed 6 bases from V and 0 bases from J, with 11 bases in between. CDR1 and CDR2 (germline): MNHEY, SVGAGI. This CDR3 has 14 residues. The CDR3 reads CASSSGQMNTEAFF. CDR3 nucleotide sequence: TGTGCCAGCAGCTCCGGACAGATGAACACTGAAGCTTTCTTT.